This T cell receptor (beta chain) was sequenced during a study of T cells in women clearing cervical HPV infection. General study points: Each sample's T-cell count was unknown, possibly confounding richness.

Note on this clone: Its antigen is undetermined. The read is 3 residues too short to cover the CDR3 end, so that end is filled in from the germline J gene.

This CDR3 is 16 amino acids long. V lost 4 bases and J 7 bases, leaving 18 bases between the germline ends. Germline V gene sequence: CDR1 SGHRS, CDR2 YFSETQ. Assay: immunoSEQ multiplex PCR; the TCRdb copy retains only in-frame clones and omits some. The sample has about 39,000 clones, and its top ten clones hold 6.4%. The rearrangement links TRBV5-1 to TRBJ1-6, with D perhaps TRBD1 (5 bases). The TCR was taken from a woman between 18 and 75 years old with a cervical HPV16 infection that either progressed to CIN3+ or cleared (not recorded which). Sample: blood buffy coat. CDR3 DNA, as far as it was read: TGCGCCAGCAGCCAACTCGGGGGAGTTAGGAATTCACCC. It codes for CASSQLGGVRNSP. The full CDR3 is CASSQLGGVRNSPLHF.